This T cell receptor (beta chain) was identified during a study of T cell clones after liver transplantation. The overall study: Liver transplant recipients had immunosuppression withdrawal attempted within 2 years. Draws occurred before transplant, before withdrawal, and after complete or failed withdrawal.

Libraries were prepared by immunoSEQ multiplex PCR; TCRdb keeps only in-frame clonotypes and omits some of them. The sample lists tens of thousands of clones; over 90% were seen once. General study results and limits: Compared with third party-reactive sequences, donor-reactive ones declined more, independent of withdrawal success.

To note about this clone: Its antigen is unidentified.

The CDR3 is 13 residues long. In germline, CDR1 is MNHNY, CDR2 SVGAGI (reference sequence). Deletions cut 6 bases from V and 10 bases from J, with 16 bases between. Unstimulated PBMCs were sorted into CD3+CD4+ and CD3+CD8+ populations. Sample: CD4+ T cells from blood, taken 25 months after liver transplant. The clonotype comes from a human patient who received a liver transplant. Certain T cells may be donor cells from the graft. The V gene is TRBV6-6, the J gene TRBJ2-1; the D gene is possibly TRBD1 (6 bases). The CDR3 sequence: CASSPQGYLEQFF. The CDR3 coding sequence is TGTGCCAGCAGCCCCCAGGGGTATCTAGAGCAGTTCTTC.